Given below is one TCR beta chain in context. Under the authors' procedure: Estimated nucleated cell counts came from reference gene primer amplification. The data were produced by immunoSEQ multiplex PCR, yet TCRdb's version contains in-frame clones alone and is incomplete. V and J calls and clone size come straight from that table; D and trimming were deduced from the DNA. Of about 260,000 clones in the sample, approximately 83% were seen once. The entry originates in a study of blood T cell repertoires in COVID-19. Across the whole study: T cells, B-cell-depleted T cells, or PBMCs provided the cDNA or gDNA that served as material.

Trimming stripped 7 bases from V and 0 bases from J, with 12 bases between. CDR1 MDHEN and CDR2 SYDVKM come from the germline V gene. This CDR3 spans 14 amino acids. The rearrangement links TRBV28 to TRBJ1-1; D is perhaps TRBD1 (6 bases). This TCR came from a woman in her forties or fifties who had recovered from COVID-19. Sequenced material: peripheral blood. The CDR3, as DNA: TGTGCCAGCATCCCTGGACAGCTGAACACTGAAGCTTTCTTT. It encodes CASIPGQLNTEAFF.